This is a list of T cell receptor beta chains from one sample in a study of cytomegalovirus exposure and HLA in healthy donors. This table comes from immunoSEQ multiplex PCR, and its TCRdb copy is limited to in-frame clones, with some not included. The sample records 110,000 to 150,000 clones, over 70% being singletons. The sample consisted of PBMCs. Source of these receptors: a man aged 35-49 years in good health and CMV-seronegative. CDR3s include the opening cysteine and the closing phenylalanine or tryptophan. A D gene is named only where the DNA matches it firmly. Expanded clones get a size class; other rows say once, few or many, or leave the size out.

j_call | d_call | v_call | clone_size | cdr3_aa | cdr3_nt
TRBJ1-2 | . | TRBV30 | once | CAWSPGVGGYTF | TGTGCCTGGAGCCCGGGGGTAGGAGGCTACACCTTC
TRBJ2-1 | . | TRBV19 | . | CASSKQSRGNEQFF | TGTGCCAGTAGTAAGCAGTCTAGGGGCAATGAGCAGTTCTTC
TRBJ1-6 | TRBD1 | TRBV28 | once | CASSLSLGGQPLHF | TGTGCCAGCAGTTTGTCCCTAGGGGGACAGCCCCTCCACTTT
TRBJ2-5 | . | TRBV4-3 | . | CASSQGGGGAMETQYF | TGCGCCAGCAGCCAAGGGGGAGGGGGGGCTATGGAGACCCAGTACTTC
TRBJ1-2 | TRBD1 | TRBV5-5 | . | CASRLGPRDSNYGYTF | TGTGCCAGCAGGTTGGGTCCCCGGGACAGCAACTATGGCTACACCTTC
TRBJ1-2 | . | TRBV7-9 | . | CASSLGKSPGRDGYTF | TGTGCCAGCAGCTTAGGGAAATCACCGGGGAGGGATGGCTACACCTTC
TRBJ2-5 | . | TRBV18 | . | CASSPEEQGYSQETQYF | TGTGCCAGCTCCCCCGAGGAGCAGGGGTATTCCCAAGAGACCCAGTACTTC
TRBJ2-2 | TRBD2 | TRBV7-2 | once | CASRDRSGGLWRELFF | TGTGCCAGCAGGGACCGTAGCGGGGGCCTTTGGAGGGAGCTGTTTTTT
TRBJ1-6 | TRBD1 | TRBV19 | . | CASSIDPRGPGDSPLHF | TGTGCCAGTAGTATAGACCCCAGGGGGCCGGGTGATTCACCCCTCCACTTT
TRBJ1-2 | . | TRBV5-1 | . | CASSLTGPAGGYTF | TGCGCCAGCAGCTTAACCGGGCCCGCGGGGGGCTACACCTTC
TRBJ2-2 | . | TRBV5-4 | . | CASSETLGFNGELFF | TGTGCCAGCAGCGAAACCCTCGGGTTTAACGGGGAGCTGTTTTTT
TRBJ1-1 | . | TRBV9 | . | CASSERGGGSEAFF | TGTGCCAGCAGCGAGAGGGGAGGGGGTTCTGAAGCTTTCTTT
TRBJ1-5 | TRBD1 | TRBV6-5 | . | CASSPTGIGNQPQHF | TGTGCCAGCAGCCCGACAGGGATCGGCAATCAGCCCCAGCATTTT
TRBJ1-4 | . | TRBV7-9 | . | CASTIGATNEKLFF | TGTGCCAGCACCATAGGGGCAACTAATGAAAAACTGTTTTTT
TRBJ2-1 | TRBD2 | TRBV27 | . | CASTLAGGPNEQFF | TGTGCCAGCACCCTAGCGGGGGGGCCGAATGAGCAGTTCTTC
TRBJ1-2 | TRBD1 | TRBV19 | . | CASSIDQTGVGGYTF | TGTGCCAGTAGTATCGATCAGACAGGGGTTGGAGGCTACACCTTC